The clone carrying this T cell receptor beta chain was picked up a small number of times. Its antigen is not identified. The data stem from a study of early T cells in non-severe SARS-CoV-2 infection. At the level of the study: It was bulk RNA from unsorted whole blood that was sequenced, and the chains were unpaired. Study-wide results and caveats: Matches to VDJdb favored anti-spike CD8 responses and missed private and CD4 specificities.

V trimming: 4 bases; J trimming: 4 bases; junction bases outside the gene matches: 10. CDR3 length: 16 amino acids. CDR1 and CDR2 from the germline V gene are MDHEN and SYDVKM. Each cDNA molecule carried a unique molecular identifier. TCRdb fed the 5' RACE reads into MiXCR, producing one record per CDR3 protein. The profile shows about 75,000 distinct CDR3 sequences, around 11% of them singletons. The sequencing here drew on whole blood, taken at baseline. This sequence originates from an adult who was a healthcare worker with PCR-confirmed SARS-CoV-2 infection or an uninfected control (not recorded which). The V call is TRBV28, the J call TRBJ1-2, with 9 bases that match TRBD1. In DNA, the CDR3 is TGTGCCAGCAGTTGGGCTTTCACAGGGGGCCGCTATGGCTACACCTTC. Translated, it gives CASSWAFTGGRYGYTF.